The T cell receptor beta chain under discussion was sequenced for a study of blood T cell repertoires in COVID-19. The wider study: The United States, Italy and Spain supplied acute and convalescent COVID-19 samples. The analysed material was cDNA or gDNA that came from T cells, B-cell-depleted T cells, or PBMCs.

The CDR3 loop spans 13 amino acids. V was pared by 7 bases and J by 8 bases, with 17 bases between. Germline CDR1 MNHEY, CDR2 SVGAGI. Per the original methods: Using reference gene primer amplification, nucleated cell counts were estimated. Profiling relied on immunoSEQ multiplex PCR, and the TCRdb table lists in-frame clones only, not all of them. For V, J and clone size, that table is used; D and trimming come from the DNA. The sample has approximately 56,000 clones, around 84% seen once; the top ten hold 10% to 15%. The V gene is TRBV6-5, the J gene TRBJ1-2; maybe TRBD1 (5 bases). The sequence was obtained from a woman older than 75 with acute or convalescent COVID-19. The sample comprised peripheral blood. The chain's CDR3 is CASTTRAGGGYTF. The CDR3 DNA reads as TGTGCCAGCACCACCAGGGCGGGAGGGGGCTACACCTTC.